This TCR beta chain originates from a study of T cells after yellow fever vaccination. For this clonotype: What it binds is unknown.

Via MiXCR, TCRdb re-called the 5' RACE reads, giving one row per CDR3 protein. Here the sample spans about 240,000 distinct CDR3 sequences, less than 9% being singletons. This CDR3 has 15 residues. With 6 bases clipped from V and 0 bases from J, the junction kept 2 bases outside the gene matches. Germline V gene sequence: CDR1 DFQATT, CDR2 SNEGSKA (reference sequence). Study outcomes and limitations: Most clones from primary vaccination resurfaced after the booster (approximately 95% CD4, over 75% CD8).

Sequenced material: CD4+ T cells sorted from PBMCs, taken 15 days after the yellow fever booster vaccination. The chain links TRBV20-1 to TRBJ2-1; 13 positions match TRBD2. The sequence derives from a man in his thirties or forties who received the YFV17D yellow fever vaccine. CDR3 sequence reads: CSAWTSGSSYNEQFF. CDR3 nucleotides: TGCAGTGCCTGGACTAGCGGGAGCTCCTACAATGAGCAGTTCTTC.